This TCR beta chain was profiled in a study of blood T cell repertoires in COVID-19. Study summary: Sample material is recorded as cDNA or gDNA derived from T cells, B-cell-depleted T cells, or PBMCs.

Data came from immunoSEQ multiplex PCR; TCRdb stores just in-frame clones and leaves some out. The sample has just over 300,000 clones, just under 90% seen once; the top ten hold roughly 1.9%. The specimen sequenced was peripheral blood. The sequence was collected from a woman aged 25 to 39 with COVID-19, enrolled during active disease.

CDR3 loop: CASTLGGVGGRRTEAFF. The CDR3 nucleotides read TGTGCCAGCACACTGGGAGGCGTCGGTGGCCGAAGGACTGAAGCTTTCTTT. The V call is TRBV11-3, the J call TRBJ1-1; D is unresolved. Germline V gene data show CDR1 as SGHNT and CDR2 as YENEEA. Trimming removed 7 bases at V and 5 bases at J, with 26 bases between. CDR3 length: 17 residues.